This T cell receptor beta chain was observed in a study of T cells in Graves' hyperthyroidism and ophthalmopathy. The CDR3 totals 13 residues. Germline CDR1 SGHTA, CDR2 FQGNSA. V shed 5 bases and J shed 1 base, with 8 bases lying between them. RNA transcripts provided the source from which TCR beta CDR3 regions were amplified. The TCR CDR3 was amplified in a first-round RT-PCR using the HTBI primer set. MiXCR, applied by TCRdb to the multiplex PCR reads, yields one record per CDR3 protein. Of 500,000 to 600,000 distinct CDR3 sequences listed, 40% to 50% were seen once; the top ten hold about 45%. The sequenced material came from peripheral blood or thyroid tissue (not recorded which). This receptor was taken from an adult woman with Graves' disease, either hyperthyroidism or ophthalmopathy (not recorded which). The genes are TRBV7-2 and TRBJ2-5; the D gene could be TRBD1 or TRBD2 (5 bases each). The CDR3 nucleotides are TGTGCCAGCAGCGACGGGACCCAAGAGACCCAGTACTTC. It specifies CASSDGTQETQYF.